The rows below give T cell receptor beta chains drawn from one sample of a study of blood T cell repertoires in COVID-19. Assay: immunoSEQ multiplex PCR; the TCRdb copy retains only in-frame clones and omits some. The top ten clones hold approximately 5% of a sample with roughly 110,000 clones, more than 70% of them seen once. The sequencing sample was made of peripheral blood. These TCRs come from a woman aged 55 to 70 with COVID-19, enrolled during active disease. CDR3s include the opening cysteine and the closing phenylalanine or tryptophan. The D gene is left open where the match is weak. Only part of the rows carry a size: once, few, many, or a class if the clone is expanded.

size: NA
J: TRBJ2-7
length: 15
V: TRBV27
D: TRBD2
CDR3: CASNHGLGKTYEQYF
DNA: TGTGCCAGCAACCACGGACTAGGGAAGACCTACGAGCAGTACTTC

size: NA
J: TRBJ1-2
length: 15
V: TRBV24-1
D: TRBD1
CDR3: CATSDFRGDHQGYTF
DNA: TGTGCCACCAGTGATTTCAGGGGGGACCATCAGGGCTACACCTTC

size: NA
J: TRBJ2-3
length: 16
V: TRBV27
D: TRBD2
CDR3: CASSLGLAGAPDTQYF
DNA: TGTGCCAGCAGTTTGGGACTAGCGGGGGCCCCAGATACGCAGTATTTT

size: NA
J: TRBJ2-1
length: 15
V: TRBV2
D: TRBD2
CDR3: CASSSTSGAGDEQFF
DNA: TGTGCCAGCAGTTCGACTAGCGGTGCTGGGGATGAGCAGTTCTTC

size: NA
J: TRBJ1-2
length: 15
V: TRBV14
D: TRBD1
CDR3: CASSQTGQSYYGYTF
DNA: TGTGCCAGCAGCCAAACGGGACAGTCATACTATGGCTACACCTTC

size: once
J: TRBJ1-2
length: 14
V: TRBV27
D: NA
CDR3: CASSLTQGLVGYTF
DNA: TGTGCCAGCAGTTTAACGCAGGGGCTGGTTGGCTACACCTTC

size: NA
J: TRBJ2-3
length: 15
V: TRBV6-5
D: NA
CDR3: CASSYGADKGDTQYF
DNA: TGTGCCAGCAGTTACGGGGCAGACAAGGGAGATACGCAGTATTTT

size: once
J: TRBJ1-1
length: 14
V: TRBV7-3
D: NA
CDR3: CASSSLTTGTEAFF
DNA: TGTGCCAGCAGCTCCTTAACAACGGGGACTGAAGCTTTCTTT

size: NA
J: TRBJ1-6
length: 15
V: TRBV30
D: NA
CDR3: CAWSGRTAYNSPLHF
DNA: TGTGCCTGGAGCGGCCGGACAGCGTATAATTCACCCCTCCACTTT

size: NA
J: TRBJ2-7
length: 15
V: TRBV15
D: TRBD2
CDR3: CATSRGGGFSYEQYF
DNA: TGTGCCACCAGCAGAGGGGGAGGGTTCTCCTACGAGCAGTACTTC

size: NA
J: TRBJ2-6
length: 14
V: TRBV2
D: NA
CDR3: CASTEGDGANVLTF
DNA: TGTGCCAGCACGGAAGGGGATGGGGCCAACGTCCTGACTTTC

size: NA
J: TRBJ2-3
length: 11
V: TRBV12-3/TRBV12-4
D: NA
CDR3: CASTLADTQYF
DNA: TGTGCCAGCACGCTAGCAGATACGCAGTATTTT

size: NA
J: TRBJ1-4
length: 15
V: TRBV5-4
D: TRBD1
CDR3: CASSSGQGAGEKLFF
DNA: TGTGCCAGCAGCTCCGGCCAGGGGGCGGGTGAAAAACTGTTTTTT

size: NA
J: TRBJ1-1
length: 13
V: TRBV7-8
D: TRBD1
CDR3: CASSRTRTGEAFF
DNA: TGTGCCAGCAGCCGCACCCGGACAGGTGAAGCTTTCTTT

size: once
J: TRBJ1-1
length: 14
V: TRBV6-5
D: NA
CDR3: CASTPREGNTEAFF
DNA: TGTGCCAGCACCCCCCGGGAGGGGAACACTGAAGCTTTCTTT

size: NA
J: TRBJ1-2
length: 18
V: TRBV7-6
D: TRBD1
CDR3: CASSPRREGQEANYGYTF
DNA: TGTGCCAGCAGCCCTAGGAGAGAGGGACAGGAGGCCAACTATGGCTACACCTTC

size: NA
J: TRBJ2-7
length: 15
V: TRBV2
D: TRBD1
CDR3: CASSLARTGSGEQYF
DNA: TGTGCCAGCAGCCTTGCCAGGACAGGGTCGGGCGAGCAGTACTTC

size: NA
J: TRBJ1-2
length: 16
V: TRBV4-2
D: NA
CDR3: CASSQEGLEGYYGYTF
DNA: TGTGCCAGCAGCCAAGAAGGATTAGAGGGTTACTATGGCTACACCTTC

size: NA
J: TRBJ1-2
length: 14
V: TRBV7-9
D: NA
CDR3: CASSLGGANYGYTF
DNA: TGTGCCAGCAGCTTAGGGGGAGCTAACTATGGCTACACCTTC

size: NA
J: TRBJ2-3
length: 14
V: TRBV28
D: NA
CDR3: CASSWGGSTDTQYF
DNA: TGTGCCAGCAGTTGGGGGGGCAGCACAGATACGCAGTATTTT

size: NA
J: TRBJ1-6
length: 16
V: TRBV5-1
D: TRBD1
CDR3: CASSLAGTDYGSPLHF
DNA: TGCGCCAGCAGCTTGGCCGGGACAGACTATGGATCACCCCTCCACTTT

size: NA
J: TRBJ1-2
length: 14
V: TRBV13
D: NA
CDR3: CASRPGAGDYGYTF
DNA: TGTGCCAGCAGACCAGGGGCGGGGGACTATGGCTACACCTTC

size: NA
J: TRBJ2-5
length: 13
V: TRBV29-1
D: NA
CDR3: CSVEQGTGETQYF
DNA: TGCAGCGTTGAGCAGGGTACAGGGGAGACCCAGTACTTC

size: NA
J: TRBJ2-4
length: 17
V: TRBV6-4
D: TRBD1
CDR3: CASSGQGAGVSKNIQYF
DNA: TGTGCCAGCAGCGGACAGGGGGCGGGCGTGTCCAAAAACATTCAGTACTTC

size: NA
J: TRBJ1-1
length: 14
V: TRBV2
D: TRBD1
CDR3: CASSPRTGPLEAFF
DNA: TGTGCCAGCAGCCCTCGGACAGGGCCATTGGAAGCTTTCTTT

size: once
J: TRBJ2-7
length: 15
V: TRBV7-2
D: NA
CDR3: CASSLVAGANYEQYF
DNA: TGTGCCAGCAGCTTAGTGGCGGGGGCGAACTACGAGCAGTACTTC

size: NA
J: TRBJ2-3
length: 16
V: TRBV25-1
D: TRBD2
CDR3: CASSTASGDVTDTQYF
DNA: TGTGCCAGCAGCACGGCTAGCGGGGATGTCACAGATACGCAGTATTTT

size: NA
J: TRBJ1-6
length: 14
V: TRBV5-4
D: NA
CDR3: CASRKEGVNSPLHF
DNA: TGTGCCAGCAGGAAGGAGGGTGTAAATTCACCCCTCCACTTT

size: NA
J: TRBJ1-2
length: 8
V: TRBV20-1
D: NA
CDR3: CSARDSYF
DNA: TGCAGTGCTAGGGACAGTTACTTC

size: NA
J: TRBJ2-7
length: 16
V: TRBV6-2/TRBV6-3
D: TRBD1
CDR3: CASSYYSPGGRSEQYF
DNA: TGTGCCAGCAGTTACTATTCGCCAGGGGGTAGGAGCGAGCAGTACTTC

size: NA
J: TRBJ2-7
length: 14
V: TRBV6-5
D: NA
CDR3: CASSYLGSPYKQYF
DNA: TGTGCCAGCAGTTACTTGGGGAGCCCCTACAAGCAGTACTTC

size: NA
J: TRBJ2-2
length: 15
V: TRBV2
D: TRBD1
CDR3: CASRTGTGIGGELFF
DNA: TGTGCCAGCAGAACCGGGACAGGGATTGGCGGGGAGCTGTTTTTT

size: NA
J: TRBJ2-3
length: 18
V: TRBV5-1
D: TRBD2
CDR3: CASSLSSGGAWGTDTQYF
DNA: TGCGCCAGCAGCTTGTCTAGCGGGGGGGCGTGGGGCACAGATACGCAGTATTTT

size: NA
J: TRBJ2-1
length: 15
V: TRBV5-8
D: NA
CDR3: CASSLGTYSYNEQFF
DNA: TGTGCCAGCAGCTTGGGCACCTACTCCTACAATGAGCAGTTCTTC

size: NA
J: TRBJ2-2
length: 13
V: TRBV15
D: NA
CDR3: CATSLLLTGELFF
DNA: TGTGCCACCAGCCTACTACTCACCGGGGAGCTGTTTTTT

size: NA
J: TRBJ1-2
length: 14
V: TRBV19
D: NA
CDR3: CASSYRTAFYGYTF
DNA: TGTGCCAGTAGTTACAGGACAGCCTTCTATGGCTACACCTTC

size: NA
J: TRBJ1-1
length: 15
V: TRBV4-1
D: NA
CDR3: CASSQGQGGFTEAFF
DNA: TGCGCCAGCAGCCAAGGGCAGGGAGGTTTCACTGAAGCTTTCTTT

size: NA
J: TRBJ1-4
length: 15
V: TRBV28
D: TRBD1
CDR3: CASSSTGVSREKLFF
DNA: TGTGCCAGCAGTTCAACAGGGGTCTCACGTGAAAAACTGTTTTTT

size: NA
J: TRBJ1-6
length: 15
V: TRBV11-2
D: NA
CDR3: CASRRSTGHNSPLHF
DNA: TGTGCCAGCAGGCGATCGACAGGACATAATTCACCCCTCCACTTT

size: few
J: TRBJ2-1
length: 13
V: TRBV9
D: NA
CDR3: CASSVGPSGEQFF
DNA: TGTGCCAGCAGCGTAGGCCCCAGCGGGGAGCAGTTCTTC

size: NA
J: TRBJ1-2
length: 15
V: TRBV2
D: TRBD1
CDR3: CASQPGQGDRYGYTF
DNA: TGTGCCAGCCAACCGGGACAGGGGGACCGTTATGGCTACACCTTC

size: once
J: TRBJ1-2
length: 16
V: TRBV2
D: NA
CDR3: CASSSGRRGSGYGYTF
DNA: TGTGCCAGCAGTTCGGGAAGAAGGGGGTCGGGCTATGGCTACACCTTC